The sequence of this TCR beta chain was determined in a study of early T cells in non-severe SARS-CoV-2 infection. Study summary: Sequenced bulk RNA came from whole blood that was unsorted, and chains were unpaired.

In this sample, this clonotype turned up many times. Its antigen is unidentified. Findings of the study overall: Lookups in VDJdb leaned toward anti-spike CD8 responses and missed private and CD4 specificities.

The CDR3 totals 16 residues. V was shortened by 1 base and J by 2 bases, with 15 bases between the two germline ends. CDR1 and CDR2 from the germline V gene are SGHDT and YYEEEE. TCRdb processed the 5' RACE reads anew with MiXCR; each CDR3 protein has one entry. The table includes about 77,000 distinct CDR3 sequences, roughly 9.6% detected once. Input material: whole blood. This chain connects TRBV5-6 to TRBJ1-1; D gene uncertain. The clonotype originates from an adult who was a healthcare worker with PCR-confirmed SARS-CoV-2 infection or an uninfected control (not recorded which). CDR3 in amino acids: CASSLNSRGLNTEAFF. CDR3 DNA: TGTGCCAGCAGCTTGAACTCGCGTGGCCTTAACACTGAAGCTTTCTTT.